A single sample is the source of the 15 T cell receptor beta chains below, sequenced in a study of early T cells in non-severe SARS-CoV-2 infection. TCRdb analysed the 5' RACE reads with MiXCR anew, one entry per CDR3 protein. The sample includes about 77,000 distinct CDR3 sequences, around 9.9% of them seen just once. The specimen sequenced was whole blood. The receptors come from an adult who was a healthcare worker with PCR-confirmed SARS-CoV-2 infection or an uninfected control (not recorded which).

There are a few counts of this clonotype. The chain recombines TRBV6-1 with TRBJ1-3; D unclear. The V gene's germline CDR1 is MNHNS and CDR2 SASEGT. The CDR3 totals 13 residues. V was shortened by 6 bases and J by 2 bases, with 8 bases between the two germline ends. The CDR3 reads CASRREAGNTIYF. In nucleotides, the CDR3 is TGTGCCAGCAGGAGGGAAGCTGGAAACACCATATATTTT.

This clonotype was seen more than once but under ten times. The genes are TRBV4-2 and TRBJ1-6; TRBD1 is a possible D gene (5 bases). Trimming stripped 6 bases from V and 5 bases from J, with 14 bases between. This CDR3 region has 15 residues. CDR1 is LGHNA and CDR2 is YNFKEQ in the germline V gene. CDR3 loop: CASRSPPGHNSPLHF. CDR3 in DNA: TGTGCCAGCAGGTCCCCCCCGGGGCATAATTCACCCCTCCACTTT.

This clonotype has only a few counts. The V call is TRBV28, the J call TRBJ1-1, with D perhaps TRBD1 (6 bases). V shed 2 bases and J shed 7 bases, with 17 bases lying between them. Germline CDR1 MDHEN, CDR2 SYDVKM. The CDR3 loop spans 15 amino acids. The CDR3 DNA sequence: TGTGCCAGCAGTTTAATAGTCCGGGGGCGGAATGAAGCTTTCTTT. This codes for CASSLIVRGRNEAFF. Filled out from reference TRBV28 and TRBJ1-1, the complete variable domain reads DVKVTQSSRYLVKRTGEKVFLECVQDMDHENMFWYRQDPGLGLRLIYFSYDVKMKEKGDIPEGYSVSREKKERFSLILESASTNQTSMYLCASSLIVRGRNEAFFGQGTRLTVV.

The CDR3 sequence: CASSPTRVGEKLFF. The CDR3 DNA reads as TGTGCCAGCTCACCTACCAGGGTCGGTGAAAAACTGTTTTTT. V gene TRBV18 combines with J gene TRBJ1-4; a possible D gene is TRBD1 (5 bases). The V end was cut by 3 bases, the J end by 7 bases, with 12 bases between. The CDR3 covers 14 residues. Per germline, CDR1 KGHSH and CDR2 LQKENI.

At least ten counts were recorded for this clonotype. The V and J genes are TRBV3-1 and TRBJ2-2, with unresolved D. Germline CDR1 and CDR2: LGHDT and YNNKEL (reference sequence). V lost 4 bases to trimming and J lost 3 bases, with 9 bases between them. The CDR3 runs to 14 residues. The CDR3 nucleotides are TGTGCCAGCAGCCGGGATACCTACACCGGGGAGCTGTTTTTT. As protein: CASSRDTYTGELFF.

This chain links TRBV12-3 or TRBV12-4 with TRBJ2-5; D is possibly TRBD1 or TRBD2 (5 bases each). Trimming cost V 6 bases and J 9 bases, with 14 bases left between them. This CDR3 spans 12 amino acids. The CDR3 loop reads CASRDGGIPQYF. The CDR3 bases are TGTGCCAGCAGGGATGGGGGAATTCCCCAGTACTTC.

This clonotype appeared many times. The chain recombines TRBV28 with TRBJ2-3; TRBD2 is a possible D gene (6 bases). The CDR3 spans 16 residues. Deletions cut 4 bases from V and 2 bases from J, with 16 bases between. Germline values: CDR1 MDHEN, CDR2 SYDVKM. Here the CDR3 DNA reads TGTGCCAGCAGTTCCCCCGGGACTGATAACACAGATACGCAGTATTTT. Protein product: CASSSPGTDNTDTQYF.

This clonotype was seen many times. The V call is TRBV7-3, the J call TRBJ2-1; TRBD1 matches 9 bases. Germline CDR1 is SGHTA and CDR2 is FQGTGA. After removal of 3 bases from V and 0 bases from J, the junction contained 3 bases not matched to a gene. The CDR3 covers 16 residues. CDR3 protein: CASSFGTGTSYNEQFF. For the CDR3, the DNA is TGTGCCAGCAGCTTCGGGACAGGGACCTCCTACAATGAGCAGTTCTTC.

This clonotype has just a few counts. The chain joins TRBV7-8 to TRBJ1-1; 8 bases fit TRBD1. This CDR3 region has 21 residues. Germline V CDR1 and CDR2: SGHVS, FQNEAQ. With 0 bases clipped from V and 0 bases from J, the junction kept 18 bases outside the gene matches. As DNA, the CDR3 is TGTGCCAGCAGCTTAGCCAGACCCCCAGCAACACAGGGGGGATTGAACACTGAAGCTTTCTTT. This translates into CASSLARPPATQGGLNTEAFF.

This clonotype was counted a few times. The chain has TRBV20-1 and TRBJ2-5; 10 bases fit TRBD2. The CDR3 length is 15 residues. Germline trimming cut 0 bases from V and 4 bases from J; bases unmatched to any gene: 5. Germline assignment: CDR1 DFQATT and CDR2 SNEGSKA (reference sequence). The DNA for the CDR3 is TGCAGTGCTAGAGATCGGGTAGCGGGGGGAGAGACCCAGTACTTC. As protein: CSARDRVAGGETQYF.

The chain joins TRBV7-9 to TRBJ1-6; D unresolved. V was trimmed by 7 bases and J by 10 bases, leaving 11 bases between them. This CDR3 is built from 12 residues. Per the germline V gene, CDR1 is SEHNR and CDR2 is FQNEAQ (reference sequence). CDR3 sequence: CASTYPGSPLHF. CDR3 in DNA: TGTGCCAGCACCTACCCTGGATCACCCCTCCACTTT. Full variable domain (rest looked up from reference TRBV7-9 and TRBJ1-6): DTGVSQNPRHKITKRGQNVTFRCDPISEHNRLYWYRQTLGQGPEFLTYFQNEAQLEKSRLLSDRFSAERPKGSFSTLEIQRTEQGDSAMYLCASTYPGSPLHFGNGTRLTVT.

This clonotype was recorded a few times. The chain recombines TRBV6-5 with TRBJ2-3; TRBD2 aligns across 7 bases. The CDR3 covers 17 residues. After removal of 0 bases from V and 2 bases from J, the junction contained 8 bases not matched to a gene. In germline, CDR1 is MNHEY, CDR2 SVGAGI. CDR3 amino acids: CASSYSIALAVTDTQYF. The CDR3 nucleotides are TGTGCCAGCAGTTACTCGATAGCCCTAGCGGTCACAGATACGCAGTATTTT.

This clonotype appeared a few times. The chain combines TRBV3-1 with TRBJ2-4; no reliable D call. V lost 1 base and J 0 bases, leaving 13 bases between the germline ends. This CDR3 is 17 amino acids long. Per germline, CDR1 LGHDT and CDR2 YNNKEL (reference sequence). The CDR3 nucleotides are TGTGCCAGCAGCCAAGTGATGCTCACCCTAGCCAAAAACATTCAGTACTTC. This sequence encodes CASSQVMLTLAKNIQYF.

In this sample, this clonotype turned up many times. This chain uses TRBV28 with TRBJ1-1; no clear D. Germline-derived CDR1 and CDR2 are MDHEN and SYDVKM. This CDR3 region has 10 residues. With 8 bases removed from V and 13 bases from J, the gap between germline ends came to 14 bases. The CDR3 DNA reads TGTGCCAGCGGCCCCGTCGCGGTTTTCTTT. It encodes CASGPVAVFF.

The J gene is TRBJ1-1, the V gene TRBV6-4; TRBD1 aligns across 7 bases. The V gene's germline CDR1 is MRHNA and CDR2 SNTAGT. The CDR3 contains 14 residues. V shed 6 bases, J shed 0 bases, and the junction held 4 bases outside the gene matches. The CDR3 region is CASSTDRMNTEAFF. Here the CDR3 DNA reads TGTGCCAGCAGCACGGACAGGATGAACACTGAAGCTTTCTTT.